This TCR beta chain was identified in a study of blood T cells in healthy people across ages. A J-beta primer mix and a sample-barcoded 5' primer were used in a second PCR of about 7 to 12 cycles. In TCRdb, the 5' RACE reads were re-called with MiXCR into one record per CDR3 protein. This table has some 1,500,000 distinct CDR3 sequences, roughly 43% appearing once. The germline V gene encodes CDR1 SGHDT and CDR2 YYEEEE. Trimming left V 4 bases short and J 5 bases short, with 18 bases between. This CDR3 region has 16 residues. Study-wide results and caveats: Calculation of diversity from one million T cells yielded estimates considered to be underestimates. Researchers said unsorted PBMCs prevented a conclusive naive versus antigen-experienced comparison.

Total RNA was isolated from each sample in quantities of at least 6 micrograms. Note on this clonotype: Its antigen is unknown.

The sequencing sample was made of blood. The rearrangement uses TRBV5-6 and TRBJ1-4; D uncertain. The origin of this receptor is a woman under 30 in good health. The CDR3 loop is CASSIFTSGSNEKLFF. DNA for the CDR3: TGTGCCAGCAGCATATTCACCAGTGGGTCGAATGAAAAACTGTTTTTT.